The 3 T cell receptor beta chains below were found in one sample sequenced in a study of Ad26.COV2.S vaccination and SARS-CoV-2 variants. Repertoires were generated with immunoSEQ multiplex PCR, while TCRdb's copy carries only in-frame clones and drops some. Seen here are about 410,000 clones, more than 85% observed once, and the top ten hold approximately 3.7%. Described treatment: around 19 received Ad26.COV2.S at low or high dose, single or two shots; about 5 received placebo; per-sample allocation not given. Sampling was performed 63 days after the first vaccine or placebo injection. Specimen: peripheral blood, collected in a trial of Ad26.COV2.S vaccine versus placebo. Receptor source: a person aged 18-65 years who received the Ad26.COV2.S COVID-19 vaccine or a placebo.

The chain joins TRBV29-1 to TRBJ1-1, with D perhaps TRBD1 (6 bases). The CDR3 is made up of 14 amino acids. Trimming took off 2 bases at V and 3 bases at J, with 13 bases between the two ends. CDR1 is SQVTM, CDR2 ANQGSEA, per germline. The CDR3 region is CSVERGDGHTEAFF. The CDR3 DNA reads as TGCAGCGTTGAAAGGGGGGACGGTCACACTGAAGCTTTCTTT.

This clone was detected only once. The CDR3 is CSGGTYNEQFF. The CDR3 bases are TGCAGTGGGGGGACCTACAATGAGCAGTTCTTC. The rearrangement uses TRBV20-1 and TRBJ2-1; D is perhaps TRBD1 or TRBD2 (5 bases each). V was clipped by 7 bases and J by 2 bases, with 6 bases between them. This CDR3 comprises 11 residues. Germline values: CDR1 DFQATT, CDR2 SNEGSKA (reference sequence).

The J gene is TRBJ1-3, the V gene TRBV28, with D perhaps matching TRBD1 (5 bases). The CDR3 sequence is 16 residues long. Germline assignment: CDR1 MDHEN and CDR2 SYDVKM. Trimming left V 7 bases short and J 0 bases short, with 16 bases between. CDR3 sequence reads: CASTIQAALSGNTIYF. In DNA form, the CDR3 reads TGTGCCAGCACCATACAGGCAGCGCTCTCTGGAAACACCATATATTTT. The full variable domain, in which reference TRBV28 and TRBJ1-3 provide the parts outside the CDR3, is DVKVTQSSRYLVKRTGEKVFLECVQDMDHENMFWYRQDPGLGLRLIYFSYDVKMKEKGDIPEGYSVSREKKERFSLILESASTNQTSMYLCASTIQAALSGNTIYFGEGSWLTVV.